Each of the 6 T cell receptor beta chains below was sequenced from the same sample in a study of T-cell memory formation after mild COVID-19. A single record per CDR3 protein comes from TCRdb applying MiXCR to the 5' RACE reads. The table shows 550,000 to 650,000 distinct CDR3 sequences, with 15% to 20% occurring only once. The sequencing sample was made of PBMCs or a T cell subset sorted from them (not recorded which). Receptors originate from an adult woman who had mild COVID-19 (a few samples of this study predate the infection). Cell type and time point are not known.

The chain joins TRBV7-3 to TRBJ2-1; tentative D call: TRBD1 (5 bases). The V end lost 2 bases, the J end lost 5 bases, and 10 bases lay between the germline ends. The length of the CDR3 is 14 residues. Germline values: CDR1 SGHTA, CDR2 FQGTGA. In nucleotides, the CDR3 is TGTGCCAGCAGCTTAGAATCAGGGAACAATGAGCAGTTCTTC. The encoded protein is CASSLESGNNEQFF.

This clonotype occurred many times. V usage is TRBV3-1 and J usage is TRBJ2-7, with 10 bases aligning to TRBD2. CDR3 size: 15 residues. The germline V gene has CDR1 LGHDT and CDR2 YNNKEL (reference sequence). After removal of 4 bases from V and 2 bases from J, the junction contained 5 bases not matched to a gene. The CDR3 sequence: CASSLRTSGPYEQYF. The CDR3 region has the DNA TGTGCCAGCAGCCTACGGACTAGCGGACCCTACGAGCAGTACTTC.

The chain joins TRBV15 to TRBJ2-7, with 7 bases lining up with TRBD2. The CDR3 has 14 residues. Germline V gene data show CDR1 as LNHNV and CDR2 as YYDKDF (reference sequence). J was trimmed by 6 bases and V by 1 base; bases with no gene match: 6. The CDR3 loop is CATSRVAGAGEQYF. The DNA for the CDR3 is TGTGCCACCAGCAGAGTTGCGGGAGCTGGCGAGCAGTACTTC.

This clonotype has more than one count but fewer than ten. This rearrangement joins TRBV3-1 to TRBJ2-3; maybe TRBD1 (7 bases). Germline CDR1 reads LGHDT; CDR2 reads YNNKEL (reference sequence). The CDR3 consists of 16 residues. Trimming took off 1 base at V and 4 bases at J, with 15 bases between the two ends. CDR3 in DNA: TGTGCCAGCAGCCAAGGGTCCGGCAGGGGGGCAGATACGCAGTATTTT. It is translated as CASSQGSGRGADTQYF.

This clonotype was seen more than once but under ten times. This sequence joins TRBV5-6 and TRBJ2-3, with D possibly TRBD2 on 5 matching bases. Germline V gives CDR1 SGHDT, CDR2 YYEEEE. The CDR3 has 14 residues. V was pared by 4 bases and J by 2 bases, with 11 bases between. CDR3 sequence (DNA): TGTGCCAGCAGCCCGGACTTGCTCACAGATACGCAGTATTTT. This gives the protein CASSPDLLTDTQYF.

V gene TRBV4-2 combines with J gene TRBJ2-1; tentatively, D is TRBD2 (6 bases). CDR3 size: 17 residues. Per the germline V gene, CDR1 is LGHNA and CDR2 is YNFKEQ. Between the trimmed V and J ends, which lost 1 base and 7 bases, there was a span of 20 bases. CDR3 protein: CASSQGGGTGTWNEQFF. The CDR3 region has the DNA TGTGCCAGCAGCCAAGGTGGTGGGACTGGAACTTGGAATGAGCAGTTCTTC.